Below are 27 T cell receptor beta chains sequenced from a single sample in a study of T cells in Graves' hyperthyroidism and ophthalmopathy. Authors of the study amplified TCR beta CDR3 regions from RNA transcripts. The HTBI set primed first-round TCR CDR3 RT-PCR. Each CDR3 protein gets one entry after TCRdb re-called the multiplex PCR reads with MiXCR. This sample has approximately 400,000 distinct CDR3 sequences, with 15% to 18% found just once. Sequences were obtained from blood. All receptors come from a woman aged 18-29 years with Graves' hyperthyroidism.

This clonotype was counted a single time. V gene TRBV12-3 or TRBV12-4 combines with J gene TRBJ2-3; D gene ambiguous. The CDR3 runs to 13 residues. Trimming left V 2 bases short and J 5 bases short, with 8 bases between. This CDR3 reads CASSLSGQDTQYF. CDR3 sequence (DNA): TGTGCCAGCAGTTTATCGGGTCAAGATACGCAGTATTTT.

This clonotype showed up many times. The chain carries TRBV20-1 and TRBJ1-2; 11 nucleotides align to TRBD1. The junction had 4 bases not matched to a gene; V was cut back by 0 bases and J by 7 bases. Germline lookup yields CDR1 DFQATT and CDR2 SNEGSKA (reference sequence). The CDR3 extends over 14 amino acids. As DNA, the CDR3 is TGCAGTGCTAGAGATCCCGGGACAGGGGGTGGCTACACCTTC. Its protein is CSARDPGTGGGYTF.

The table lists this clonotype with many counts. V and J are TRBV27 and TRBJ2-7; possibly TRBD1 or TRBD2 for D (6 bases each). Germline V CDR1 and CDR2: MNHEY, SMNVEV (reference sequence). The CDR3 runs 14 residues. The V end was cut by 5 bases, the J end by 2 bases, with 13 bases between. CDR3 sequence: CASSKQGGAYEQYF. CDR3 nucleotide sequence: TGTGCCAGCAGTAAACAGGGAGGCGCCTACGAGCAGTACTTC.

Ten or more counts support this clonotype. The chain uses TRBV2 and TRBJ2-5; D could derive from TRBD1 or TRBD2 (6 bases each). Per germline, CDR1 SNHLY and CDR2 FYNNEI. There are 15 residues in the CDR3. Trimming removed 3 bases from V and 5 bases from J, with 16 bases in between. CDR3 in amino acids: CASSDPRGGRETQYF. The CDR3, as DNA: TGTGCCAGCAGTGACCCGCGTGGGGGGCGGGAGACCCAGTACTTC.

This clonotype was seen at least ten times. The genes are TRBV20-1 and TRBJ2-7, with 9 bases that match TRBD2. This CDR3 has 12 amino acids. J gave up 4 bases and V 4 bases, and 2 bases lay outside the gene matches. Germline CDR1 reads DFQATT; CDR2 reads SNEGSKA (reference sequence). In DNA form, the CDR3 reads TGCAGTGCTATAGCGGGGGAGTACGAGCAGTACTTC. Translation gives CSAIAGEYEQYF.

The sample holds many counts of this clonotype. J is TRBJ1-3 and V is TRBV28; tentative D call: TRBD1 (5 bases). Germline CDR1 reads MDHEN; CDR2 reads SYDVKM. CDR3 size: 14 residues. Trimming removed 6 bases from V and 3 bases from J, with 12 bases in between. The CDR3 sequence: CASRPPGGGNTIYF. DNA for the CDR3: TGTGCCAGCAGACCGCCTGGGGGTGGAAACACCATATATTTT.

This clonotype has a count of ten or more. Germline and junction disagree at one end, which may indicate a read error. The rearrangement links TRBV7-4 to TRBJ1-4; 7 bases fit TRBD1. This CDR3 comprises 18 residues. CDR1 is SGHVT, CDR2 SQSDAQ, per germline. The CDR3 sequence is CASSLDPRTGGPNGKLFF. For the CDR3, the DNA is TGTGCCAGCAGCTTAGATCCCCGGACAGGAGGCCCCAATGGAAAACTGTTTTTT.

This clonotype occurred many times. The chain links TRBV16 to TRBJ2-5; D may be TRBD1 (5 bases). The germline gives CDR1 KGHSY, CDR2 FQNENV. CDR3 length: 14 residues. Trimming cost V 0 bases and J 2 bases, with 7 bases left between them. CDR3 region: CASSQSTAQETQYF. The CDR3 DNA sequence: TGTGCCAGCAGCCAATCGACAGCACAAGAGACCCAGTACTTC. The full variable domain, rest sourced from reference TRBV16 and TRBJ2-5, is GEEVAQTPKHLVRGEGQKAKLYCAPIKGHSYVFWYQQVLKNEFKFLISFQNENVFDETGMPKERFSAKCLPNSPCSLEIQATKLEDSAVYFCASSQSTAQETQYFGPGTRLLVL.

This clonotype was recorded many times. V and J are TRBV5-1 and TRBJ2-7, with D maybe TRBD2 (6 bases). CDR3 length: 13 residues. CDR1 and CDR2 from the germline V gene are SGHRS and YFSETQ. Trimming removed 3 bases at V and 3 bases at J, with 10 bases between. In nucleotides, the CDR3 is TGCGCCAGCAGCTGGGGCGGGAACTACGAGCAGTACTTC. Amino acids: CASSWGGNYEQYF.

There are a few counts of this clonotype. This sequence joins TRBV7-9 and TRBJ1-3, with a weak D call TRBD1 (5 bases). Germline V gene data show CDR1 as SEHNR and CDR2 as FQNEAQ (reference sequence). The V end lost 5 bases, the J end lost 3 bases, and 11 bases lay between the germline ends. The CDR3 loop spans 14 amino acids. CDR3 sequence reads: CASSPTEGGNTIYF. CDR3 DNA: TGTGCCAGCAGCCCGACAGAAGGTGGAAACACCATATATTTT.

The sample holds a few counts of this clonotype. This chain connects TRBV4-1 to TRBJ2-7, with a tentative D call TRBD1 (5 bases). Trimming removed 1 base from V and 6 bases from J, with 13 bases in between. This CDR3 contains 14 residues. CDR1 is MGHRA, CDR2 YSYEKL, per germline. The CDR3 loop reads CASSQVHGRGEQYF. DNA of the CDR3: TGCGCCAGCAGCCAAGTTCACGGTAGGGGCGAGCAGTACTTC.

V and J are TRBV7-2 and TRBJ2-7; D perhaps matches TRBD1 (5 bases). Germline lookup yields CDR1 SGHTA and CDR2 FQGNSA. The CDR3 loop spans 14 amino acids. V lost 2 bases and J lost 5, with 13 bases in between. The CDR3 is CASSLIGRVHEQYF. In nucleotides, the CDR3 is TGTGCCAGCAGCTTAATCGGCAGGGTCCACGAGCAGTACTTC. The whole variable domain, remainder taken from reference TRBV7-2 and TRBJ2-7, is GAGVSQSPSNKVTEKGKDVELRCDPISGHTALYWYRQSLGQGLEFLIYFQGNSAPDKSGLPSDRFSAERTGGSVSTLTIQRTQQEDSAVYLCASSLIGRVHEQYFGPGTRLTVT.

This clonotype was seen many times. One end of the junction does not line up with germline, which may come from a read error. The genes are TRBV7-7 and TRBJ2-1; a possible D gene is TRBD1 (6 bases). Germline V gene sequence: CDR1 SSHAT, CDR2 FNYEAQ (reference sequence). The CDR3 is made up of 15 amino acids. DNA for the CDR3: TGTGCTAGCAGCTTAGACAGGAGCTCCTACAATGAGCAGTTCTTC. Encoded protein: CASSLDRSSYNEQFF.

This clonotype was counted ten times or more. The V and J genes are TRBV11-3 and TRBJ2-2; tentatively, D is TRBD2 (7 bases). The CDR3 runs to 14 residues. Germline V gene data show CDR1 as SGHNT and CDR2 as YENEEA. Trimming removed 10 bases at V and 5 bases at J, with 17 bases between. This CDR3 is CAIRGLAVTGELFF. In nucleotides, the CDR3 is TGTGCCATCCGGGGGCTAGCGGTTACCGGGGAGCTGTTTTTT.

This clonotype was seen at least ten times. The J gene is TRBJ2-1, the V gene TRBV20-1; D is undetermined. V lost 1 base and J 8 bases, leaving 15 bases between the germline ends. CDR1 is DFQATT, CDR2 SNEGSKA, per germline (reference sequence). The CDR3 sequence is 14 residues long. CDR3 DNA sequence: TGCAGTGCTAGAGGCCCAGGCCTTGGGGATGAGCAGTTCTTC. The encoded protein is CSARGPGLGDEQFF.

This clonotype was seen a few times. CDR3 bases: TGTGCCAGCAGCCAAGTTGCCCAGGCCCGCCTGGACTCTGGGGCCAACGTCCTGACTTTC. Its translation: CASSQVAQARLDSGANVLTF. The chain uses TRBV14 and TRBJ2-6; no clear D gene. Looked up from germline, CDR1 is SGHDN and CDR2 is FVKESK. V was cut by 1 base and J by 0 bases, with 19 bases left in between. This CDR3 region has 20 residues.

There are many counts of this clonotype. The rearrangement joins TRBV27 to TRBJ2-3; D may be TRBD1 (5 bases). The ends were cut back, 7 bases at V and 0 bases at J, with 11 bases in the middle. There are 14 residues in the CDR3. CDR1 is MNHEY and CDR2 is SMNVEV in the germline V gene (reference sequence). CDR3 residues: CASTQWGSTDTQYF. The CDR3 nucleotides read TGTGCCAGCACCCAGTGGGGCAGCACAGATACGCAGTATTTT.

At least ten counts were recorded for this clonotype. The chain has TRBV6-2 or TRBV6-3 and TRBJ2-7; TRBD2 is a possible D gene (6 bases). Germline CDR1 and CDR2: MNHEY and SVGEGT. The CDR3 is 14 residues long. CDR3 nucleotide sequence: TGTGCTTCCCGATGGGACTCGTCCTCCTACGAGCAGTACTTC. Amino acids: CASRWDSSSYEQYF.

V usage is TRBV30 and J usage is TRBJ1-1; a possible D gene is TRBD1 (5 bases). V was trimmed by 1 base and J by 6 bases, leaving 9 bases between them. In germline, CDR1 is GTSNPN, CDR2 SVGIG (reference sequence). The CDR3 runs 12 residues. Here the CDR3 reads CAWSARDAEAFF. In nucleotides, the CDR3 is TGTGCCTGGAGTGCCCGGGACGCTGAAGCTTTCTTT.

The chain uses TRBV10-3 and TRBJ1-2, with 8 nucleotides matching TRBD1. J gave up 6 bases and V 6 bases, and 6 bases lay outside the gene matches. Germline V gene data show CDR1 as ENHRY and CDR2 as SYGVKD. This CDR3 contains 13 residues. The CDR3 here is CAIRDREQNGYTF. CDR3 DNA: TGTGCCATCAGGGACAGGGAACAAAATGGCTACACCTTC.

This clonotype was counted at least ten times. V is TRBV12-3 or TRBV12-4 and J is TRBJ2-1; tentatively, D is TRBD1 or TRBD2 (5 bases each). V was pared by 5 bases and J by 9 bases, with 17 bases between. The CDR3 is 14 amino acids. CDR3 sequence reads: CASSPTRDRGEQFF. DNA for the CDR3: TGTGCCAGCAGTCCCACGAGGGATAGGGGTGAGCAGTTCTTC.

The table lists this clonotype with many counts. V is TRBV2 and J is TRBJ2-2; D not certain. The CDR3 has 11 residues. CDR1 and CDR2 (germline): SNHLY, FYNNEI. Trimming cost V 6 bases and J 3 bases, with 2 bases left between them. The CDR3 DNA reads as TGTGCCAGCAGGGACACCGGGGAGCTGTTTTTT. It translates to CASRDTGELFF.

This clonotype was seen ten or more times. The chain combines TRBV14 with TRBJ1-2, with TRBD1 matching over 7 bases. The CDR3 totals 15 residues. Germline CDR1 and CDR2: SGHDN and FVKESK. Trimming at V came to 2 bases and at J to 1 base, leaving 4 bases not matched to a gene. CDR3 protein: CASSQRQGYNYGYTF. DNA of the CDR3: TGTGCCAGCAGCCAAAGACAGGGTTATAACTATGGCTACACCTTC.

In regard to this clonotype: This may be a read error: a much more frequent sequence differs by one nucleotide. Here the CDR3 DNA reads TGTGCCACCAACAGAGATATTCCAGATACGCAGTATTTT. Translation: CATNRDIPDTQYF. V gene TRBV15 combines with J gene TRBJ2-3; unclear D gene. The CDR3 totals 13 residues. The V gene's germline CDR1 is LNHNV and CDR2 YYDKDF (reference sequence).

This clonotype was recorded at least ten times. The CDR3 sequence: CASSPFGSSGANVLTF. CDR3 DNA: TGTGCCAGCAGTCCCTTCGGGAGCTCTGGGGCCAACGTCCTGACTTTC. This chain joins TRBV12-3 or TRBV12-4 and TRBJ2-6; perhaps TRBD2 as D (6 bases). CDR3 length equals 16 residues. V shed 5 bases and J shed 0 bases, with 11 bases lying between them.

The chain uses TRBV28 and TRBJ1-1, with a tentative D call TRBD1 (5 bases). CDR3 length: 14 residues. Trimming shortened V by 2 bases and J by 0 bases, and 7 bases separated the two germline ends. CDR1 is MDHEN and CDR2 is SYDVKM in the germline V gene. The CDR3 nucleotides read TGTGCCAGCAGTTTAATACAGGTGAACACTGAAGCTTTCTTT. It yields the protein CASSLIQVNTEAFF.

Worth noting for this clonotype: This may stem from a read error, because a much larger clone lies one nucleotide away. The CDR3 nucleotides read TGCAGTGCTGCCGGTCGTAAACACAATGAGCAGTTCTTC. As protein: CSAAGRKHNEQFF. This chain connects TRBV20-1 to TRBJ2-1; D ambiguous. The CDR3 runs 13 residues. Germline V gene data show CDR1 as DFQATT and CDR2 as SNEGSKA (reference sequence). V lost 5 bases and J lost 5, with 13 bases in between.